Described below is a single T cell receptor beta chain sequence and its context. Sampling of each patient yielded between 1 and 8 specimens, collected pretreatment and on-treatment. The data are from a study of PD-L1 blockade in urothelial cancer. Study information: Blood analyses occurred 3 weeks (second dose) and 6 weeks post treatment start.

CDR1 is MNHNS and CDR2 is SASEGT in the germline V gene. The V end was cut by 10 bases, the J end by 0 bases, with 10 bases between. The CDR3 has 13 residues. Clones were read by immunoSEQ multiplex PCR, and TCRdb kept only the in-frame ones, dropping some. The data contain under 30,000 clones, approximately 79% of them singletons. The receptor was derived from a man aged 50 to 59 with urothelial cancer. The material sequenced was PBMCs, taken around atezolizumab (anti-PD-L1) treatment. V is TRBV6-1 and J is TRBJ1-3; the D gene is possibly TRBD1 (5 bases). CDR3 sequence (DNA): TGTGCCACCCTAGACAGCTCTGGAAACACCATATATTTT. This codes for CATLDSSGNTIYF.